What follows describes a single T cell receptor (beta chain). This specimen belongs to a study of blood T cell repertoires in COVID-19. The overall study: From T cells, B-cell-depleted T cells, or PBMCs came the material, which was cDNA or gDNA.

The assay was immunoSEQ multiplex PCR, and TCRdb's table has in-frame clones only and misses some. The table lists hundreds of thousands of clones, 88% of them singletons. The ends lost 4 bases at V and 3 bases at J; junction bases unmatched: 8. Germline values: CDR1 KGHSH, CDR2 LQKENI. The CDR3 sequence is 16 residues long. What was sequenced was peripheral blood. The V and J genes are TRBV18 and TRBJ2-2, with 7 bases that match TRBD1. The TCR was taken from a woman aged 25 to 39 with COVID-19, enrolled during active disease. In nucleotides, the CDR3 is TGTGCCAGCTCACTACCCACAGGGGCCGACACCGGGGAGCTGTTTTTT. It specifies CASSLPTGADTGELFF.